The 31 T cell receptor beta chains below were found in one sample sequenced in a study of shared clonotypes between healthy human individuals. Assay used: immunoSEQ multiplex PCR; TCRdb lists only in-frame clones, some missing. The profile covers about 1.1 million clones, with about four fifths appearing a single time and under 0.8% taken by the ten largest. Input material: memory CD4+ T cells from PBMCs. Sample subset: CD45RA-negative fraction. These receptors all come from a man aged 18 to 29 in good health. Some clones in this sample may be carry-over from other donors' samples.

The chain joins TRBV5-1 to TRBJ2-2; 9 bases match TRBD2. V shed 1 base and J 9 bases; nucleotides not matched to a gene: 10. The CDR3 runs 16 residues. Looked up from germline, CDR1 is SGHRS and CDR2 is YFSETQ. CDR3 coding DNA: TGCGCCAGCAGCTTGACGGCGGGAGGGCCTTCCTGGGAGCTGTTTTTT. Translating gives CASSLTAGGPSWELFF.

The chain has TRBV4-2 and TRBJ2-5; tentative D call: TRBD1 (5 bases). The germline CDR1 and CDR2 sequences are LGHNA and YNFKEQ. V gave up 0 bases and J gave up 2 bases, with 13 bases separating them. The CDR3 loop spans 16 amino acids. Here the CDR3 reads CASSQDKGRLQETQYF. Written as DNA, the CDR3 is TGTGCCAGCAGCCAAGACAAGGGGCGGCTACAAGAGACCCAGTACTTC.

This clone was seen at least ten times. The chain couples TRBV29-1 to TRBJ2-3; D ambiguous. The CDR3 extends over 11 amino acids. Germline CDR1 and CDR2: SQVTM and ANQGSEA. Trimming shortened V by 4 bases and J by 0 bases, and 2 bases separated the two germline ends. The CDR3 protein is CSVGSTDTQYF. The CDR3 DNA follows: TGCAGCGTTGGGAGCACAGATACGCAGTATTTT.

This clone was recorded only once. V usage is TRBV18 and J usage is TRBJ2-1; 11 bases agree with TRBD1. The J segment lost 4 bases and the V segment lost 0 bases, leaving 5 bases of the junction unmatched. The CDR3 consists of 17 residues. Germline V gene lookup returns CDR1 KGHSH and CDR2 LQKENI. The CDR3 sequence: CASSPPKGDRGYNEQFF. The CDR3 DNA reads TGTGCCAGCTCACCACCGAAGGGGGACAGGGGGTACAATGAGCAGTTCTTC.

The rearrangement links TRBV7-2 to TRBJ1-1, with 8 bases identical to TRBD1. The V gene end was trimmed by 3 bases and the J gene end by 3 bases; junction bases not matched to a gene: 12. This CDR3 is built from 17 residues. Germline V gives CDR1 SGHTA, CDR2 FQGNSA. The CDR3 sequence: CASSFAGQGAGYTEAFF. As DNA, the CDR3 is TGTGCCAGCAGCTTTGCTGGTCAGGGGGCCGGGTACACTGAAGCTTTCTTT. Full variable domain (rest looked up from reference TRBV7-2 and TRBJ1-1): GAGVSQSPSNKVTEKGKDVELRCDPISGHTALYWYRQSLGQGLEFLIYFQGNSAPDKSGLPSDRFSAERTGGSVSTLTIQRTQQEDSAVYLCASSFAGQGAGYTEAFFGQGTRLTVV.

The chain employs TRBV4-1 and TRBJ2-3, with a possible D match to TRBD2 (5 bases). Trimming took off 3 bases at V and 4 bases at J, with 11 bases between the two ends. The CDR3 loop spans 14 amino acids. Germline CDR1 MGHRA, CDR2 YSYEKL. CDR3 loop: CASSQRMRADTQYF. The CDR3 bases are TGCGCCAGCAGCCAGAGAATGCGGGCAGATACGCAGTATTTT.

This CDR3 reads CASSYETGGNEKLFF. In DNA form, the CDR3 reads TGTGCCAGCAGTTACGAGACAGGGGGAAATGAAAAACTGTTTTTT. This chain links TRBV6-5 with TRBJ1-4; 9 bases are a match to TRBD1. Trimming took 2 bases from V and 5 from J; bases not matched to a gene: 3. Per germline, CDR1 MNHEY and CDR2 SVGAGI. The CDR3 consists of 15 residues.

The rearrangement uses TRBV29-1 and TRBJ2-3; perhaps TRBD2 as D (6 bases). The germline V gene encodes CDR1 SQVTM and CDR2 ANQGSEA. V was clipped by 6 bases and J by 6 bases, with 16 bases between them. This CDR3 contains 13 residues. The CDR3 here is CSVSGLLKDTQYF. For the CDR3, the DNA is TGCAGCGTGTCGGGACTCCTCAAGGATACGCAGTATTTT.

This clone has just one count. The chain couples TRBV7-9 to TRBJ2-2, with a weak D call TRBD2 (6 bases). V lost 1 base to trimming and J lost 6 bases, with 12 bases between them. The CDR3 is 15 residues long. Germline CDR1 is SEHNR and CDR2 is FQNEAQ (reference sequence). In DNA form, the CDR3 reads TGTGCCAGCAGCTTAGTAGGAGGGGCGTCCGGGGAGCTGTTTTTT. Protein sequence: CASSLVGGASGELFF.

The chain couples TRBV10-3 to TRBJ2-5, with D perhaps matching TRBD1 (6 bases). V dropped 6 bases and J dropped 1 base, with 9 bases sitting between them. The V gene's germline CDR1 is ENHRY and CDR2 SYGVKD. The CDR3 covers 13 residues. As DNA, the CDR3 is TGTGCCATCAGCCTACAGGGCCAAGAGACCCAGTACTTC. Protein product: CAISLQGQETQYF.

In its sample, this clone was seen once. The rearrangement joins TRBV28 to TRBJ2-3; D unclear. CDR1 is MDHEN, CDR2 SYDVKM, per germline. V was pared by 4 bases and J by 3 bases, with 5 bases between. CDR3 length: 12 amino acids. The CDR3 here is CASSSWTDTQYF. CDR3 DNA: TGTGCCAGCAGTTCCTGGACAGATACGCAGTATTTT.

J is TRBJ2-7 and V is TRBV2, with 7 bases aligning to TRBD1. The germline gives CDR1 SNHLY, CDR2 FYNNEI. This CDR3 spans 14 amino acids. The V segment lost 6 bases and the J segment 4 bases; nucleotides outside the gene matches: 9. The CDR3 reads CASRDRRLGYEQYF. The CDR3 DNA follows: TGTGCCAGCAGGGACAGGCGCTTAGGATACGAGCAGTACTTC.

The genes are TRBV7-9 and TRBJ1-1; TRBD1 is a possible D gene (5 bases). Germline values: CDR1 SEHNR, CDR2 FQNEAQ (reference sequence). The CDR3 is 13 residues long. Trimming cost V 5 bases and J 3 bases, with 10 bases left between them. The CDR3 DNA reads as TGTGCCAGCAGCGTACAGGAGGACACTGAAGCTTTCTTT. It codes for CASSVQEDTEAFF.

The rearrangement uses TRBV9 and TRBJ2-7, with unresolved D. The CDR3 consists of 13 residues. V was shortened by 4 bases and J by 3 bases, with 11 bases between the two germline ends. CDR1 and CDR2 (germline): SGDLS, YYNGEE. The DNA of the CDR3 is TGTGCCAGCAGCCCCTCCCCGAGCTACGAGCAGTACTTC. This translates into CASSPSPSYEQYF.

A remark on this clone: This sample also contains other DNA sequences that code for the same CDR3. This chain joins TRBV28 and TRBJ2-6; 7 nucleotides line up with TRBD1. V was clipped by 7 bases and J by 2 bases; unmatched bases: 2. CDR1 and CDR2 (germline): MDHEN, SYDVKM. The CDR3 has 14 residues. The chain's CDR3 is CASTTGAGANVLTF. CDR3 DNA sequence: TGTGCCAGCACTACAGGGGCTGGGGCCAACGTCCTGACTTTC.

The J gene is TRBJ1-1, the V gene TRBV28; D perhaps matches TRBD1 (6 bases). CDR1 and CDR2 from the germline V gene are MDHEN and SYDVKM. Trimming left V 4 bases short and J 1 base short, with 19 bases between. The CDR3 runs 17 residues. CDR3: CASSSPGTPSRNTEAFF. In DNA, the CDR3 is TGTGCCAGCAGTTCCCCCGGGACACCCTCCAGGAACACTGAAGCTTTCTTT.

Concerning this clone: With only one base between it and a far larger clone, this is likely a read error. The J gene is TRBJ2-7, the V gene TRBV10-3, with D possibly matching TRBD2 (6 bases). Per the germline V gene, CDR1 is ENHRY and CDR2 is SYGVKD. The CDR3 has 13 amino acids. The CDR3 loop reads CAIGGLQGGEQHF. DNA of the CDR3: TGTGCCATCGGGGGACTTCAGGGTGGCGAGCAGCACTTC.

The V gene is TRBV5-1, the J gene TRBJ2-7; 10 bases map to TRBD2. Germline V gene sequence: CDR1 SGHRS, CDR2 YFSETQ. V shed 2 bases, J shed 5 bases, and the junction held 10 bases outside the gene matches. The CDR3 extends over 16 amino acids. CDR3 DNA sequence: TGCGCCAGCAGCTTTATCCTTAGCGGGGGGCGGAACGAGCAGTACTTC. This codes for CASSFILSGGRNEQYF. Drawing the rest from reference TRBV5-1 and TRBJ2-7, the complete variable domain is KAGVTQTPRYLIKTRGQQVTLSCSPISGHRSVSWYQQTPGQGLQFLFEYFSETQRNKGNFPGRFSGRQFSNSRSEMNVSTLELGDSALYLCASSFILSGGRNEQYFGPGTRLTVT.

V is TRBV15 and J is TRBJ1-3; D unclear. Trimming pared 1 base from V and 0 bases from J, leaving 10 bases between. Germline lookup yields CDR1 LNHNV and CDR2 YYDKDF (reference sequence). CDR3 length: 16 amino acids. CDR3 amino acids: CATSRGESSSGNTIYF. CDR3 bases: TGTGCCACCAGCAGAGGAGAGAGCAGCTCTGGAAACACCATATATTTT.

The chain recombines TRBV30 with TRBJ1-5, with 7 bases matching TRBD1. V lost 5 bases and J lost 2; bases outside the gene matches: 9. Germline V gives CDR1 GTSNPN, CDR2 SVGIG (reference sequence). The CDR3 sequence is 15 residues long. DNA for the CDR3: TGTGCCTGGGGTACAGGGGCCGGAGGCAATCAGCCCCAGCATTTT. Translation gives CAWGTGAGGNQPQHF.

V is TRBV7-9 and J is TRBJ1-4, with TRBD1 matching 9 bases. The V and J ends lost 5 bases and 5 bases, in that order; junction bases with no gene match: 6. The germline CDR1 and CDR2 sequences are SEHNR and FQNEAQ (reference sequence). The CDR3 consists of 15 residues. The CDR3 nucleotides are TGTGCCAGCAGCCCGTGGACAGGGGAGAATGAAAAACTGTTTTTT. This translates into CASSPWTGENEKLFF.

This clone appeared a few times. The rearrangement joins TRBV6-5 to TRBJ2-1, with D tentatively TRBD2 (7 bases). This CDR3 is 11 amino acids long. Trimming shortened V by 7 bases and J by 14 bases, and 15 bases separated the two germline ends. Germline assignment: CDR1 MNHEY and CDR2 SVGAGI. CDR3 region: CASTEGRGEFF. CDR3 coding DNA: TGTGCCAGCACCGAGGGGAGGGGGGAGTTCTTC.

The genes are TRBV5-6 and TRBJ1-4; 8 positions match TRBD1. V lost 3 bases to trimming and J lost 8 bases; unmatched junction nucleotides: 9. CDR1 is SGHDT, CDR2 YYEEEE, per germline. This CDR3 contains 15 residues. The CDR3 DNA is TGTGCCAGCAGCTATCTAGGACAGGGAGAGGAAAAACTGTTTTTT. Its protein product is CASSYLGQGEEKLFF.

The chain has TRBV6-1 and TRBJ2-5; weak D call: TRBD1 (6 bases). The V gene's germline CDR1 is MNHNS and CDR2 SASEGT. The CDR3 is made up of 14 amino acids. Between the trimmed V and J ends, which lost 1 base and 3 bases, there was a span of 9 bases. In DNA, the CDR3 is TGTGCCAGCAGTGAAGACAGGGTTAAAGAGACCCAGTACTTC. It translates to CASSEDRVKETQYF.

The V and J genes are TRBV21-1 and TRBJ1-1. TRBV21-1 is termed a pseudogene. The CDR3 length is 17 residues. CDR3 nucleotides: TGTGCCAGCAGCAAAGAGACGGGGGTCAATCGGGACACTGAAGCTTTCTTT. Translating gives CASSKETGVNRDTEAFF.

The V gene is TRBV27, the J gene TRBJ1-1; D gene unclear. Trimming shortened V by 2 bases and J by 14 bases, and 18 bases separated the two germline ends. This CDR3 has 13 amino acids. Germline lookup yields CDR1 MNHEY and CDR2 SMNVEV (reference sequence). The CDR3 bases are TGTGCCAGCAGTTTAAAAAGAGAGCTATTAACGTTCTTT. Protein sequence: CASSLKRELLTFF.

This chain joins TRBV2 and TRBJ1-2; 7 bases line up with TRBD1. CDR1 and CDR2 from the germline V gene are SNHLY and FYNNEI. The V and J ends lost 4 bases and 4 bases, in that order; junction bases with no gene match: 6. CDR3 size: 14 residues. The CDR3 DNA is TGTGCCAGCAGTGCAAAGACAGGGACCTATGGCTACACCTTC. Residues: CASSAKTGTYGYTF.

The chain couples TRBV10-1 to TRBJ2-1; D might be TRBD2 (5 bases). Germline CDR1 reads WNHNN; CDR2 reads SYGVQD (reference sequence). V was shortened by 6 bases and J by 4 bases, with 7 bases between the two germline ends. This CDR3 comprises 12 residues. CDR3 DNA: TGCGCCAGCAGCGGGATGTACAATGAGCAGTTCTTC. Protein sequence: CASSGMYNEQFF.

The rearrangement joins TRBV18 to TRBJ1-2, with D unclear. The CDR3 length is 15 residues. CDR1 is KGHSH, CDR2 LQKENI, per germline. With 1 base removed from V and 1 base from J, the gap between germline ends came to 10 bases. Here the CDR3 DNA reads TGTGCCAGCTCACCACAAGGACGGAATAACTATGGCTACACCTTC. As protein: CASSPQGRNNYGYTF.

In DNA, the CDR3 is TGTGCCAGCAGCCCGGTCGGGGGGATGACCTACGAGCAGTACTTC. This gives the protein CASSPVGGMTYEQYF. V usage is TRBV11-2 and J usage is TRBJ2-7; 7 bases are shared with TRBD2. The CDR3 has 15 amino acids. Germline-derived CDR1 and CDR2 are SGHAT and FQNNGV. Germline trimming cut 5 bases from V and 2 bases from J; bases unmatched to any gene: 9.

In DNA form, the CDR3 reads TGTGCCAGCTCACCAGTTCTAGCGGGAGGCCCAGAGACCCAGTACTTC. As protein: CASSPVLAGGPETQYF. The chain links TRBV18 to TRBJ2-5; TRBD2 matches at 11 bases. Germline CDR1 and CDR2: KGHSH and LQKENI. This CDR3 is 16 amino acids long. The junction had 6 bases not matched to a gene; V was cut back by 2 bases and J by 4 bases.